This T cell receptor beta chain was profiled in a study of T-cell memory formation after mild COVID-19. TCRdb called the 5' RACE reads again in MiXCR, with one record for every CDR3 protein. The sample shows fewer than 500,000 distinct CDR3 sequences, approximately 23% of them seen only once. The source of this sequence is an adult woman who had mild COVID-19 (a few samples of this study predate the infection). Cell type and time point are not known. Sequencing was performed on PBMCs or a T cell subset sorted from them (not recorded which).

CDR3 region: CASSVGQAAYEQYF. DNA of the CDR3: TGTGCCAGCAGCGTAGGGCAGGCAGCCTACGAGCAGTACTTC. V gene TRBV9 combines with J gene TRBJ2-7, with unresolved D. The CDR3 runs to 14 residues. Germline V gives CDR1 SGDLS, CDR2 YYNGEE. Trimming shortened V by 0 bases and J by 2 bases, and 9 bases separated the two germline ends.